A selection of T cell receptor beta chains follows, all from one sample in a study of regulatory T cells in long-lasting Graves disease. TCRdb re-called the multiplex PCR reads through MiXCR, storing one row per CDR3 protein. The repertoire holds a few hundred thousand distinct CDR3 sequences, roughly 18% seen once, with around 13% in the top ten. The sample was also reused in another study, on T cells in Graves' hyperthyroidism and ophthalmopathy.

Here the sequenced sample was peripheral blood mononuclear cells (PBMCs), taken at new diagnosis, from a patient treated with antithyroid drugs. The receptors shown here come from a woman aged 25 to 39 with Graves disease. Each CDR3 is given with its conserved first and last residue. A D gene is named only where the DNA matches it firmly. Only some rows state a clone size, as once, few, many or a class for expanded clones.

D gene: .
clone size: many
J gene: TRBJ1-2
V gene: TRBV3-1
CDR3 protein: CASSQDRGRTNYGYTF
CDR3 DNA: TGTGCCAGCAGCCAAGATCGTGGCAGAACTAACTATGGCTACACCTTC

D gene: .
clone size: many
J gene: TRBJ1-1
V gene: TRBV27
CDR3 protein: CASSLFGGEAFF
CDR3 DNA: TGTGCCAGCAGTTTATTTGGAGGGGAAGCTTTCTTT

D gene: .
clone size: many
J gene: TRBJ2-4
V gene: TRBV6-1
CDR3 protein: CASSEVRQAQRYF
CDR3 DNA: TGTGCCAGCAGTGAAGTTCGACAGGCCCAGAGGTACTTC

D gene: TRBD2
clone size: many
J gene: TRBJ2-7
V gene: TRBV12-5
CDR3 protein: CASGLMGGFSVEQYF
CDR3 DNA: TGTGCTAGTGGTTTGATGGGAGGGTTTAGTGTCGAGCAGTACTTC

D gene: TRBD1
clone size: .
J gene: TRBJ1-5
V gene: TRBV7-2
CDR3 protein: CASSFGDRFNQPQHF
CDR3 DNA: TGTGCCAGCAGCTTTGGGGACAGGTTTAATCAGCCCCAGCATTTT

D gene: TRBD1
clone size: many
J gene: TRBJ1-1
V gene: TRBV7-8
CDR3 protein: CASSWGRQGQEAFF
CDR3 DNA: TGTGCCAGCAGCTGGGGCCGACAGGGGCAAGAAGCTTTCTTT

D gene: .
clone size: many
J gene: TRBJ2-5
V gene: TRBV2
CDR3 protein: CASREGGIETQYF
CDR3 DNA: TGTGCCAGCAGGGAAGGAGGGATTGAGACCCAGTACTTC

D gene: TRBD2
clone size: many
J gene: TRBJ2-7
V gene: TRBV2
CDR3 protein: CASTPPGGYEQYF
CDR3 DNA: TGTGCCAGCACCCCTCCGGGGGGTTACGAGCAGTACTTC

D gene: TRBD2
clone size: few
J gene: TRBJ2-3
V gene: TRBV14
CDR3 protein: CASSLPSGRGADTQYF
CDR3 DNA: TGTGCCAGCAGCCTCCCGAGCGGGAGGGGAGCAGATACGCAGTATTTT

D gene: .
clone size: many
J gene: TRBJ1-3
V gene: TRBV7-9
CDR3 protein: CASSLGNTIYF
CDR3 DNA: TGTGCCAGCAGCTTAGGAAACACCATATATTTT

D gene: TRBD1
clone size: many
J gene: TRBJ2-1
V gene: TRBV3-1
CDR3 protein: CASSQLGTDNEQFF
CDR3 DNA: TGTGCCAGCAGCCAACTCGGGACAGACAATGAGCAGTTCTTC

D gene: .
clone size: few
J gene: TRBJ2-4
V gene: TRBV15
CDR3 protein: CATSRVEGLQYF
CDR3 DNA: TGTGCCACCAGCAGAGTGGAGGGCCTTCAGTACTTC

D gene: TRBD1
clone size: many
J gene: TRBJ1-2
V gene: TRBV2
CDR3 protein: CASSEDRERYTF
CDR3 DNA: TGTGCCAGCAGTGAGGACAGGGAAAGGTACACCTTC

D gene: .
clone size: many
J gene: TRBJ1-5
V gene: TRBV6-1
CDR3 protein: CASSEWPGTNSNQPQHF
CDR3 DNA: TGTGCCAGCAGTGAATGGCCGGGCACGAATAGCAATCAGCCCCAGCATTTT

D gene: .
clone size: many
J gene: TRBJ1-1
V gene: TRBV29-1
CDR3 protein: CSAVRARGTEAFF
CDR3 DNA: TGCAGCGCTGTCAGGGCCCGGGGCACTGAAGCTTTCTTT

D gene: .
clone size: many
J gene: TRBJ2-5
V gene: TRBV28
CDR3 protein: CASNPLAGVGETQYF
CDR3 DNA: TGTGCCAGCAACCCTCTCGCAGGGGTGGGGGAGACCCAGTACTTC